This T cell receptor (beta chain) was profiled in a study of blood T cell repertoires in COVID-19. At the level of the study: Both acute and convalescent COVID-19 samples were obtained from the United States, Italy and Spain. Sources were T cells, B-cell-depleted T cells, or PBMCs; the material itself was cDNA or gDNA.

This table comes from immunoSEQ multiplex PCR, and its TCRdb copy is limited to in-frame clones, with some not included. The data contain roughly 130,000 clones, around four fifths of them seen just once; the ten biggest clones take up roughly 10%. V was clipped by 8 bases and J by 1 base; unmatched bases: 6. This CDR3 region has 15 residues. The germline gives CDR1 MNHEY, CDR2 SVGAGI. To note about this clone: Within the sample, other DNA sequences also encode this same CDR3.

This clonotype originated in a man in his forties with active or convalescent COVID-19. Sequencing used peripheral blood. This chain joins TRBV6-5 and TRBJ1-1; 11 bases line up with TRBD1. DNA for the CDR3: TGTGCCAGCCGGACAGGGGGCTTGGGGAACACTGAAGCTTTCTTT. Translating gives CASRTGGLGNTEAFF.